Described below is a single T cell receptor (beta chain) sequence and its context. This clone was seen a few times. Which antigen it targets is not known. No quality values exist for individual bases; no much larger clone is one base distant. The cohort consisted of fewer than 700 healthy bone marrow donors. At the time of sampling, all cohort members were nominally healthy, though unrecorded immune exposures were likely present. The donor tested CMV seronegative and was one of the 352 seronegative cohort members. Each donor provided a peripheral blood sample, and peripheral blood mononuclear cells were used for TCR beta sequencing. Genomic DNA was extracted from the blood cell samples with the Qiagen DNeasy Blood Extraction Kit. The sample originates from a study of cytomegalovirus exposure and HLA in healthy donors (dated by TCRdb to about 2017). About the full investigation: In an earlier analysis of 450 to 750 of the donors, 276 Gb of sequence data and 95 million to 130 million unique TCR beta sequences from approximately 180 million T cells were reported. Alongside the repertoire data, information on donor age, sex, ethnicity and CMV serostatus was compiled. Across about 370 genotyped donors of the cohort, an average of roughly 250,000 unique TCR beta nucleotide sequences per donor were sequenced, and 15% to 20% of those sequences were non-productive. The study aimed to test whether cataloging public T cell receptors could reveal signatures of past pathogen exposure. The later analysis used no new phenotypic data to find candidate immune exposures, relying instead on TCR beta sequences and their occurrence across donors. Among the approximately 420 genotyped donors, about 83% belonged to the genetic ancestry cluster associated with self-reported Caucasian donors. To predict cytomegalovirus infection status, the study combined high-throughput TCR immunosequencing, statistical association of individual TCRs with disease status, and machine learning. In addition to the first cohort of 650 to 750 subjects, a separate validation cohort of 120 different subjects was used. Using immunosequencing, the study profiled T cell repertoires from roughly 650 subjects and related those repertoires to cytomegalovirus serostatus. A later genetic analysis used genome-wide SNP genotypes for about three fifths of the roughly 700 donors, treating that subset as a discovery cohort. All discovery cohort repertoires had been generated using a single sequencing platform. To study patterns of TCR occurrence, a later analysis re-analyzed previously published TCR beta repertoires from several hundred donors and added high-resolution HLA genotyping. Roughly 5 DR-DQ haplotypes were handled as single units for association and clustering because linkage in the cohort was strong. HLA typing covered class I and class II loci at four-digit resolution. Typing coverage differed by locus: A, B, C, DRB1 and DQB1 were typed in about 629-630 donors, DQA1 in about 500, DPA1 in 606, and DPB1 in 450 to 480. Roughly 300 gigabases of sequencing data and tens of millions of unique TCR sequences were included in an early release covering about 600 HLA-typed donors. An earlier analysis of 500 to 750 of the donors applied high-throughput TCR beta sequencing to assess whether each TCR beta V gene segment acted as functional or pseudogenic. Broad study findings and their caveats: A later analysis found that HLA-associated TCR beta chains were more clonally expanded and had lower generation probabilities than equally common non-associated chains. When HLA alleles, especially DR and DQ, strongly co-occurred, attributing TCR associations to individual alleles was difficult. Linkage disequilibrium might explain the correlated functional status among segregating V segments, but an unknown experimental factor could not be ruled out. Because HLA typing was unavailable for some donors at each locus, only the typed subset was used in association tests. Compared with the roughly 670-donor mean, donors in an Asian-associated ancestry cluster had fewer N-insertions in productive TCRs, according to a later genetic analysis. In a later analysis, 16,951 TCR beta sequences were associated with specific HLA alleles at a false discovery rate of 0.05. Roughly uniform sequencing depth across donors was assumed in presence/absence analyses, although this assumption may not hold. A later genetic analysis associated a missense DCLRE1C variant with V-gene and J-gene trimming of TCR beta chains, and an independent cohort replicated the association. The sequencing pipeline was judged likely to have produced a cluster of highly shared sequence variants as a technical artifact. In the study, 150 to 200 TCR beta chains were listed as associated with cytomegalovirus. For the cohort, immune exposure information was limited to CMV serostatus. It was suggested by the authors that the approach could potentially be generalized to other disease states and immunological phenotypes. According to a later analysis, TCR association rates differed among HLA loci, with DRB1 alleles showing the most associated TCRs and HLA-C alleles showing the fewest. In a later analysis, several top co-occurrence clusters were reported to appear linked to parvovirus B19, influenza, CMV and Epstein-Barr virus. An earlier analysis of approximately 540 of the donors showed that most TCR beta V segments appeared in productive rearrangements either about 90% or about 30% of the time, which broadly matched IMGT annotations. In a later analysis, most CMV-associated TCR beta chains were found to appear HLA-restricted, with HLA associations seemingly driven largely by CMV exposure. Because counts were too low, roughly 18 rarely observed V segments, including chromosome 9 orphons, were left out of the earlier analysis of approximately 580 of the donors. A further reported finding was that TCR beta sequences accurately predicted the HLA-A and HLA-B alleles for most subjects in the first cohort. This cohort had only TCR beta chains sequenced, and the lack of alpha or paired-chain data limited which features could be detected. In vitro tests confirmed that a few of the cytomegalovirus-associated TCR beta chains recognize cytomegalovirus antigens. Cytomegalovirus status was reported to be diagnosed by the classifier with high specificity and sensitivity in both the original and validation cohorts. Most TCR sequences were observed very rarely across donors, whereas some public TCRs were present in many individuals.

Receptor amplification or capture employed the immunoSEQ multiplex PCR assay. For the multiplex PCR, a mixture combining 60 forward primers for TCR Vbeta segments and 13 reverse primers for TCR Jbeta segments was used. Amplification of the CDR3 region of rearranged TCR beta genes was performed with a multiplex PCR assay on genomic DNA. The Illumina HiSeq System was used to sequence the amplified TCR beta libraries as 87-base-pair reads. Per the authors' processing: A later analysis tallied roughly 80 million unique TCR beta chains across the 640 or so repertoires, and approximately 9.9 million of those chains were shared by two or more donors. A nearest-neighbor algorithm error-corrected the raw reads and collapsed the reads into unique sequences, merging closely related sequences to remove PCR and sequencing errors. Alignment of CDR3 sequences to IMGT reference sequences was used to assign V, D and J gene segments. Each retained sequence needed at least a six-nucleotide match to both a V gene segment and a J gene segment. Rearrangements were called productive when the CDR3 lacked stop codons and stayed in frame with V and J; all others were non-productive. CDR3 was defined by IMGT convention, running from the second conserved V-encoded cysteine to the conserved J-encoded phenylalanine. Sequences without an unambiguous match to a single V gene segment were excluded from the earlier analysis of 450 to 750 of the donors. An earlier analysis of approximately 590 of the donors called V segments functional above 56.7% productive rearrangements and segregating when the between-donor standard deviation exceeded 5%. To diagnose cytomegalovirus status from the catalog of TCR beta chain sequences, a statistical classification framework was built. In a later analysis, V and J genes were assigned by comparing TCR nucleotide sequences against IMGT/GENE-DB human TR gene sequences. A later analysis assigned CDR3 sequences and most-parsimonious VDJ recombination scenarios with the TCRdist pipeline. A later analysis defined each TCR beta chain by its CDR3 amino acid sequence plus V-gene family, and excluded reads lacking a unique V-gene family. A later analysis removed 450 to 600 highly shared, low-generation-probability nucleotide sequences to deal with suspected cross-contamination and a sequencing artifact. In a later analysis, a clonal expansion index was calculated for each public chain from normalized within-repertoire ranks of inferred template counts. Generation probabilities in a later analysis came from a VDJ recombination model fitted to out-of-frame rearrangements, and those results were checked against IGoR. In a later analysis, hypergeometric tests were used to score TCR-TCR, TCR-HLA and TCR-CMV co-occurrence, with a repertoire-size bias correction applied to TCR pairs. To estimate false discovery rates, a later analysis permuted the HLA or CMV assignments 20 times. A later analysis grouped co-occurring TCRs with DBSCAN, adding TCRdist sequence similarity when clustering within HLA-allele-positive subsets. Co-occurrence clustering excluded repertoires with fewer than 30,000 or more than 120,000 public chains, plus five with anomalous nucleotide sharing. TCRdb mirrors the immuneACCESS table, restricted to in-frame sequences. Some clones are absent from its copies; in checked studies, under half trace to an unresolved V gene, and the reason for the others is unknown. Clonal size and the V and J genes are those of that table, whereas D and trimming came from the DNA. Present in this sample are approximately 190,000 clones, about 90% of which were seen just once. The ten largest clones capture around 0.99% of the sample.

Sequencing was carried out using PBMCs. This receptor was taken from a boy younger than 10 in good health and CMV-seronegative.

The DNA sequence is TGTGCCAGCAGCCAAGATCGCGGGGGGGCAGATACGCAGTATTTT. Its protein reads: CASSQDRGGADTQYF. Recombination connected TRBV4-2 to TRBJ2-3; a stretch of 9 junction bases matches TRBD2. The CDR3 holds 15 amino acids from the cysteine to the phenylalanine. Only the CDR3 part of the read is kept: 45 bases, read in frame from the first base. CDR1 and CDR2 were assigned from the germline V gene as LGHNA and YNFKEQ. Trimming leaves V shorter by 0 bases and J shorter by 4 bases, with the junction holding 2 bases beyond the gene matches.